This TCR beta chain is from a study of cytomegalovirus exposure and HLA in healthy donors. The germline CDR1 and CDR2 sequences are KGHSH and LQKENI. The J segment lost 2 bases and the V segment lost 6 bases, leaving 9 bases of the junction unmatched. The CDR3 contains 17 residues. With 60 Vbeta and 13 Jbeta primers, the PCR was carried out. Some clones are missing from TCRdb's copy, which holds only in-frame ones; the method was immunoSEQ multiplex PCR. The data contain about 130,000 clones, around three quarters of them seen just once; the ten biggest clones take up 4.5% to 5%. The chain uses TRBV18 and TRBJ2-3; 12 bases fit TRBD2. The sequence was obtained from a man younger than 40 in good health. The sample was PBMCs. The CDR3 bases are TGTGCCAGCTCTCCAGGCCTAGCGGGAGGGAACACAGATACGCAGTATTTT. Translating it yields CASSPGLAGGNTDTQYF.